This T cell receptor beta chain was captured by sequencing in a study of OX40 agonist ivuxolimab in advanced cancers. For the study at large: Patients received ivuxolimab, an agonistic anti-OX40 (CD134) antibody. Averaging roughly 60 years in age, with a range of about 20 to 90, the cohort was more than 75% male. Study-wide results and limits: Clonal expansion in partial responders at 0.1-3.0 mg/kg ranked among the lowest.

Germline V gives CDR1 MNHNS, CDR2 SASEGT. V was cut by 3 bases and J by 0 bases, with 8 bases left in between. The CDR3 is made up of 15 amino acids. It was autoimmune disease history or systemic immunosuppression that excluded patients. In the case of this clone: The antigen is not known.

Here immunoSEQ multiplex PCR was the method, and the copy in TCRdb shows in-frame clones only, minus some. The sample contains 53,000 or so clones, approximately 86% of which appear only once. Sequenced here: CD4+ or CD8+ T cells sorted from blood, sampled in a trial of the OX40 agonist ivuxolimab. The chain is built from TRBV6-1 and TRBJ2-2; D ambiguous. This receptor was obtained from an adult with an advanced solid tumor such as melanoma, head and neck, liver or kidney cancer. The CDR3 nucleotides read TGTGCCAGCAGTGAGGCAGGACCGAACACCGGGGAGCTGTTTTTT. Encoded protein: CASSEAGPNTGELFF.